A single sample gave rise to the 28 T cell receptor beta chains below, sequenced in a study of blood T cell repertoires in COVID-19. Clones were read by immunoSEQ multiplex PCR, and TCRdb kept only the in-frame ones, dropping some. This sample has 220,000 or so clones, with about 85% found just once. Sequencing was done on a sample of peripheral blood. The receptors here all came from a woman aged 50 to 60 with COVID-19, enrolled during active disease.

The J gene is TRBJ1-2, the V gene TRBV5-4; unclear D gene. Germline CDR1 reads SGHNT; CDR2 reads YYREEE (reference sequence). Trimming removed 0 bases at V and 6 bases at J, with 12 bases between. The CDR3 extends over 14 amino acids. This CDR3 is CASSLVSGSDGYTF. CDR3 in DNA: TGTGCCAGCAGCTTGGTATCGGGATCTGATGGCTACACCTTC.

V and J are TRBV5-5 and TRBJ2-7; a weak D match, TRBD2 (7 bases). V lost 3 bases and J lost 5, with 18 bases in between. The CDR3 loop spans 15 amino acids. Germline values: CDR1 SGHKS, CDR2 YYEKEE (reference sequence). CDR3 in amino acids: CASSSRRGQGDEQYF. For the CDR3, the DNA is TGTGCCAGCAGCTCGAGGCGGGGGCAAGGGGACGAGCAGTACTTC. Based on the CDR3 plus reference TRBV5-5 and TRBJ2-7, the full variable domain is DAGVTQSPTHLIKTRGQQVTLRCSPISGHKSVSWYQQVLGQGPQFIFQYYEKEERGRGNFPDRFSARQFPNYSSELNVNALLLGDSALYLCASSSRRGQGDEQYFGPGTRLTVT.

V is TRBV5-4 and J is TRBJ2-5; weak D call: TRBD2 (6 bases). Germline V gene sequence: CDR1 SGHNT, CDR2 YYREEE (reference sequence). V was pared by 6 bases and J by 0 bases, with 12 bases between. This CDR3 spans 14 amino acids. Here the CDR3 reads CASTMTRNQETQYF. For the CDR3, the DNA is TGTGCCAGCACCATGACTAGGAACCAAGAGACCCAGTACTTC.

V and J are TRBV5-1 and TRBJ2-2, with 12 bases matching TRBD2. The CDR3 is 16 amino acids. J gave up 4 bases and V 0 bases, and 1 base lay outside the gene matches. In germline, CDR1 is SGHRS, CDR2 YFSETQ. The CDR3 DNA reads as TGCGCCAGCAGCTTGGGACTAGCGGGGGTCACCGGGGAGCTGTTTTTT. Translated, it gives CASSLGLAGVTGELFF.

This clone was recorded a few times. V gene TRBV7-2 combines with J gene TRBJ2-5; a weak D match, TRBD1 (6 bases). Germline CDR1 is SGHTA and CDR2 is FQGNSA. V lost 4 bases, J lost 5 bases, and 11 bases lay in between. The CDR3 consists of 13 residues. CDR3 amino acids: CASSSTGVETQYF. The CDR3 coding sequence is TGTGCCAGCAGCTCGACAGGTGTCGAGACCCAGTACTTC.

The genes are TRBV6-5 and TRBJ2-1; no clear D gene. V was trimmed by 6 bases and J by 7 bases, leaving 7 bases between them. The germline CDR1 and CDR2 sequences are MNHEY and SVGAGI. This CDR3 is built from 11 residues. The CDR3 protein is CASRTANEQFF. The CDR3 region has the DNA TGTGCCAGCAGAACAGCAAATGAGCAGTTCTTC.

This chain links TRBV19 with TRBJ2-3; 9 bases agree with TRBD1. The CDR3 is 14 amino acids. Germline CDR1 and CDR2: LNHDA and SQIVND (reference sequence). V shed 5 bases, J shed 3 bases, and the junction held 3 bases outside the gene matches. CDR3 in amino acids: CASSSGTGTDTQYF. Written as DNA, the CDR3 is TGTGCCAGTAGTTCAGGGACAGGGACAGATACGCAGTATTTT.

The chain has TRBV15 and TRBJ2-1; TRBD1 agrees at 9 bases. This CDR3 comprises 16 residues. J was trimmed by 6 bases and V by 3 bases; bases with no gene match: 9. Germline V gives CDR1 LNHNV, CDR2 YYDKDF (reference sequence). The CDR3 loop reads CATSSSGQGIVNEQFF. Here the CDR3 DNA reads TGTGCCACCAGCAGTTCCGGACAGGGGATAGTCAATGAGCAGTTCTTC.

V and J are TRBV7-2 and TRBJ2-3; D uncertain. The V gene lost 3 bases and the J gene lost 1 base, with 11 bases spanning the gap. CDR1 SGHTA and CDR2 FQGNSA come from the germline V gene. The CDR3 is made up of 15 amino acids. For the CDR3, the DNA is TGTGCCAGCAGCTTTGGCCCCCACGGCACAGATACGCAGTATTTT. It encodes CASSFGPHGTDTQYF.

J is TRBJ1-4 and V is TRBV3-1 (or the pseudogene TRBV3-2); D perhaps matches TRBD1 (6 bases). Per germline, CDR1 LGHDT and CDR2 YNNKEL (reference sequence). The V end was cut by 3 bases, the J end by 6 bases, with 14 bases between. The CDR3 contains 15 residues. The CDR3 DNA follows: TGTGCCAGCAGCCACTGGGGACAAGGGGATGAAAAACTGTTTTTT. It encodes CASSHWGQGDEKLFF.

This clone came up once. The chain employs TRBV7-7 and TRBJ2-1, with 8 bases lining up with TRBD2. Germline assignment: CDR1 SSHAT and CDR2 FNYEAQ (reference sequence). The CDR3 contains 15 residues. V was pared by 3 bases and J by 4 bases, with 5 bases of the junction left unmatched. CDR3 DNA sequence: TGTGCCAGCAGCTTGTTCGCGGGGGGTTACAATGAGCAGTTCTTC. Translated, it gives CASSLFAGGYNEQFF.

The chain has TRBV7-8 and TRBJ2-1, with unresolved D. CDR3 length: 13 amino acids. Between the trimmed V and J ends, which lost 1 base and 9 bases, there was a span of 10 bases. CDR1 and CDR2 (germline): SGHVS, FQNEAQ. The DNA for the CDR3 is TGTGCCAGCAGCTTAGGGCAGTCGATTGAGCAGTTCTTC. It specifies CASSLGQSIEQFF. The whole variable domain, remainder taken from reference TRBV7-8 and TRBJ2-1, is GAGVSQSPRYKVAKRGQDVALRCDPISGHVSLFWYQQALGQGPEFLTYFQNEAQLDKSGLPSDRFFAERPEGSVSTLKIQRTQQEDSAVYLCASSLGQSIEQFFGPGTRLTVL.

The rearrangement uses TRBV4-1 and TRBJ1-6; D uncertain. V was trimmed by 1 base and J by 0 bases, leaving 16 bases between them. The CDR3 length is 19 residues. Germline assignment: CDR1 MGHRA and CDR2 YSYEKL. The CDR3: CASSQAGTGVSSYNSPLHF. DNA of the CDR3: TGCGCCAGCAGCCAAGCTGGAACCGGGGTTAGCTCCTATAATTCACCCCTCCACTTT.

The chain uses TRBV5-1 and TRBJ2-1, with D maybe TRBD1 (6 bases). The CDR3 contains 15 residues. Trimming shortened V by 2 bases and J by 6 bases, and 15 bases separated the two germline ends. The germline CDR1 and CDR2 sequences are SGHRS and YFSETQ. CDR3 in amino acids: CASSLEAGAGNEQFF. The CDR3 nucleotides are TGCGCCAGCAGCTTAGAGGCAGGGGCGGGCAATGAGCAGTTCTTC.

This rearrangement joins TRBV9 to TRBJ2-3; D not certain. The CDR3 spans 14 residues. The germline gives CDR1 SGDLS, CDR2 YYNGEE. The V end lost 0 bases, the J end lost 0 bases, and 5 bases lay between the germline ends. The DNA of the CDR3 is TGTGCCAGCAGCGTAGTAGTTAGCACAGATACGCAGTATTTT. This translates into CASSVVVSTDTQYF.

The chain employs TRBV5-1 and TRBJ1-2; 7 bases fit TRBD1. The CDR3 is 14 amino acids. V lost 4 bases to trimming and J lost 1 base; unmatched junction nucleotides: 4. Germline V gene data show CDR1 as SGHRS and CDR2 as YFSETQ. The CDR3 DNA reads TGCGCCAGCAGCGGCCGGGACAGTAACTATGGCTACACCTTC. The encoded protein is CASSGRDSNYGYTF.

The chain combines TRBV5-1 with TRBJ1-1; 9 bases line up with TRBD1. CDR1 and CDR2 (germline): SGHRS, YFSETQ. The trim removed 4 bases at V and 1 base at J, leaving 2 bases unmatched. The CDR3 loop spans 14 amino acids. The CDR3 region is CASSTGGGNTEAFF. Here the CDR3 DNA reads TGCGCCAGCAGCACAGGGGGCGGGAACACTGAAGCTTTCTTT.

The V call is TRBV2, the J call TRBJ2-3, with 8 nucleotides matching TRBD2. The germline gives CDR1 SNHLY, CDR2 FYNNEI. This CDR3 region has 16 residues. With V trimmed by 3 bases and J by 5 bases, 10 bases remained unmatched. The CDR3 loop reads CASSDGSGGWKDTQYF. CDR3 bases: TGTGCCAGCAGTGATGGAAGCGGGGGATGGAAAGATACGCAGTATTTT.

V gene TRBV28 combines with J gene TRBJ2-3, with 7 bases fitting TRBD2. CDR1 and CDR2 from the germline V gene are MDHEN and SYDVKM. The V segment lost 4 bases and the J segment 4 bases; nucleotides outside the gene matches: 5. The CDR3 totals 14 residues. Here the CDR3 reads CASSSGGGADTQYF. CDR3 nucleotides: TGTGCCAGCAGTTCCGGGGGAGGGGCAGATACGCAGTATTTT.

CDR3 region: CATEGQYSNQPQHF. The CDR3 DNA is TGCGCCACCGAAGGACAGTATAGCAATCAGCCCCAGCATTTT. The V gene is TRBV10-1, the J gene TRBJ1-5; D might be TRBD1 (6 bases). The CDR3 sequence is 14 residues long. The germline V and J ends were trimmed by 10 bases and 0 bases, with 13 bases remaining between them. Looked up from germline, CDR1 is WNHNN and CDR2 is SYGVQD (reference sequence).

The rearrangement joins TRBV3-1 (or the pseudogene TRBV3-2) to TRBJ1-3; D gene unclear. V gave up 3 bases and J gave up 4 bases, with 10 bases separating them. Germline V gene lookup returns CDR1 LGHDT and CDR2 YNNKEL (reference sequence). The CDR3 extends over 14 amino acids. CDR3 loop: CASSHKRSGNTIYF. The CDR3 coding sequence is TGTGCCAGCAGCCATAAGCGTAGCGGAAACACCATATATTTT.

V is TRBV6-6 and J is TRBJ1-5; 7 bases align to TRBD1. Trimming cost V 6 bases and J 6 bases; bases outside gene matches: 11. The length of the CDR3 is 15 residues. The germline V gene has CDR1 MNHNY and CDR2 SVGAGI (reference sequence). Written as DNA, the CDR3 is TGTGCCAGCAGAAGACTATTGACAGGGATTCAGCCCCAGCATTTT. It is translated as CASRRLLTGIQPQHF.

The V and J genes are TRBV28 and TRBJ1-5, with no clear D. Looked up from germline, CDR1 is MDHEN and CDR2 is SYDVKM. This CDR3 has 17 amino acids. V was clipped by 4 bases and J by 0 bases, with 16 bases between them. In DNA form, the CDR3 reads TGTGCCAGCAGTTGGGTCGGGAGCCTGGATAGCAATCAGCCCCAGCATTTT. This gives the protein CASSWVGSLDSNQPQHF.

The chain carries TRBV29-1 and TRBJ1-2, with D maybe TRBD1 (6 bases). The CDR3 sequence is 13 residues long. With 2 bases removed from V and 8 bases from J, the gap between germline ends came to 15 bases. Germline V lookup: CDR1 SQVTM, CDR2 ANQGSEA. In nucleotides, the CDR3 is TGCAGCGTTGAATGGGGGCAGGCGATCGGCTACACCTTC. Encoded protein: CSVEWGQAIGYTF. The full variable domain, in which reference TRBV29-1 and TRBJ1-2 provide the parts outside the CDR3, is SAVISQKPSRDICQRGTSLTIQCQVDSQVTMMFWYRQQPGQSLTLIATANQGSEATYESGFVIDKFPISRPNLTFSTLTVSNMSPEDSSIYLCSVEWGQAIGYTFGSGTRLTVV.

The chain couples TRBV12-3 or TRBV12-4 to TRBJ1-1; D not certain. This CDR3 contains 13 residues. The V end lost 8 bases, the J end lost 0 bases, and 10 bases lay between the germline ends. Here the CDR3 reads CASSAAVNTEAFF. CDR3 DNA sequence: TGTGCCAGCTCGGCGGCAGTGAACACTGAAGCTTTCTTT.

This chain connects TRBV10-3 to TRBJ1-2; possibly TRBD1 for D (5 bases). This CDR3 spans 14 amino acids. Germline CDR1 ENHRY, CDR2 SYGVKD. The V end was cut by 0 bases, the J end by 8 bases, with 13 bases between. The CDR3 DNA sequence: TGTGCCATCAGTGAGTCGCAGGGCTTGGGAGGCTACACCTTC. Its protein is CAISESQGLGGYTF.

V and J are TRBV27 and TRBJ2-2; 10 bases line up with TRBD2. Germline V gives CDR1 MNHEY, CDR2 SMNVEV (reference sequence). The CDR3 loop spans 16 amino acids. V dropped 5 bases and J dropped 6; count of bases not matched to a gene: 9. The CDR3 reads CASSHNSGGRSGELFF. CDR3 coding DNA: TGTGCCAGCAGTCATAATAGCGGGGGGCGTTCCGGGGAGCTGTTTTTT.

This sequence joins TRBV6-1 and TRBJ1-4; D is ambiguous. This CDR3 contains 13 residues. Germline V gene data show CDR1 as MNHNS and CDR2 as SASEGT. V lost 2 bases to trimming and J lost 7 bases, with 8 bases between them. The CDR3 nucleotides are TGTGCCAGCAGTGAACAGAGGGCTGAAAAACTGTTTTTT. Its translation is CASSEQRAEKLFF.